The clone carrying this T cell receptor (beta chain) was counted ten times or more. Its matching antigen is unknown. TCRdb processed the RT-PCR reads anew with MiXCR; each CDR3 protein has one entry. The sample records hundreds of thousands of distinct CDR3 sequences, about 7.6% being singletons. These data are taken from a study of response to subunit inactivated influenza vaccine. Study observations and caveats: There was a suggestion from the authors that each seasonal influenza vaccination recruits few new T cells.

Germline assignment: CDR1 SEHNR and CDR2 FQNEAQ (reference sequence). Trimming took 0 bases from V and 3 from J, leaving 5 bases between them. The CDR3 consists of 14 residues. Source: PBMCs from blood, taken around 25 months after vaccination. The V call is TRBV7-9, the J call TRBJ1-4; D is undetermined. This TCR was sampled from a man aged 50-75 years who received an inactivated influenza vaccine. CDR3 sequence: CASSLADANEKLFF. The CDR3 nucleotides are TGTGCCAGCAGCTTAGCAGACGCTAATGAAAAACTGTTTTTT.